This entry concerns a single T cell receptor beta chain. What antigen it recognizes has not been identified. No base qualities exist here, and no much larger clone lies one base off it. In light of the paper, this sample's time point label describes: baseline before first vaccination. The vaccinee samples were drawn from two UK trials, COV001 and COV002, one of which was a single-blind randomized controlled phase 2/3 trial testing AZD1222 (ChAdOx1 nCoV-19) in healthy adults. Trial participant PBMC samples were collected at day 0 and day 28 after the second dose for TCRbeta chain sequencing. The CDR3 sequence holds 13 residues, the cysteine and phenylalanine included. Kept here is only the CDR3 DNA, which spans 39 bases and is read in frame from base 1. The germline V gene encodes CDR1 SGDLS and CDR2 YYNGEE. The germline V end is reduced by 7 bases and the J end by 6 bases; junction bases left unmatched: 4.

The CDR3 regions of human TCRbeta chains were analyzed by immunosequencing. On the study's bioinformatics: Repertoire TCRs were checked for matches against a reference library of SARS-CoV-2-specific TCRs that had been generated using the MIRA antigen-specificity platform. Breadth meant the fraction of unique TCRs that were SARS-CoV-2-associated, whereas depth meant the fraction of total T cells that were SARS-CoV-2-associated. Using the MIRA data, each spike-specific TCR was assigned both to the spike region to which the TCR was reactive and to a CD4 or CD8 class. Log10-transformed breadth and depth values were compared by one-way ANOVA with Sidak's multiple comparisons tests. The source is immuneACCESS, and TCRdb retained only in-frame sequences with V and J called. Part of the clones is not carried over; for the studies checked, unresolved V genes explain less than half of this, and the remainder is unexplained. V and J calls and clone size are given by that table; D and trimming were obtained from the DNA. Recorded for this sample are roughly 110,000 clones; 85% to 90% of them occurred a single time. The ten biggest clones cover approximately 5.4% of the sample.

The sample originates from a study of T cell responses to AZD1222 COVID-19 vaccine (dated by TCRdb to the early 2020s). Notes on the research overall: AZD1222 recipients whose second dose came at about 4 weeks and those whose second dose came at about 12 weeks were combined into one group, since spike-specific TCR depth and breadth did not differ between the two schedules. TCR sequencing covered some 240 trial participants: 200 to 220 given two doses of AZD1222 and around 25 given two doses of MenACWY control vaccine. Enrollment into the trials was organized by age into subgroups of 18-55, 56-69 and 70-plus years, and those subgroups contained roughly 140, 27 and 60 TCR-sequenced participants, respectively. The paper's findings and limits, for the study overall: Reportedly, close to half of the unique spike-specific TCRs recognized epitopes lying outside the regions that are mutated in the B.1.351 and B.1.1.7 variants. Because no day 14 peak-response samples were available, repertoires were characterized only after the peak T cell response. In the small 56-69-year group, the increase in depth fell short of significance, most likely because of low power. A significant rise in spike-specific TCR breadth and depth was observed after two AZD1222 doses relative to day 0 and relative to MenACWY recipients. CD4 TCRs associated with the vaccine covered the entire spike protein, and the dominant responses were in regions 160-218 and 743-854. Only five to seven AZD1222 recipients were SARS-CoV-2 seropositive at baseline, limiting conclusions about previously exposed vaccinees. Participants were mostly white British and included more females than males, and it was suggested by the authors that clonal diversity may have been underestimated.

Here the sequenced sample was peripheral blood, taken on day 0 of AZD1222 vaccination. The chain uses TRBV9 and TRBJ2-3; 11 middle bases align to TRBD2. This TCR was sampled from an adult in good health. In nucleotide form, the sequence is TGTGCCAGCGGACTAGCGGGTGGGGATACGCAGTATTTT. Translated, this gives CASGLAGGDTQYF.